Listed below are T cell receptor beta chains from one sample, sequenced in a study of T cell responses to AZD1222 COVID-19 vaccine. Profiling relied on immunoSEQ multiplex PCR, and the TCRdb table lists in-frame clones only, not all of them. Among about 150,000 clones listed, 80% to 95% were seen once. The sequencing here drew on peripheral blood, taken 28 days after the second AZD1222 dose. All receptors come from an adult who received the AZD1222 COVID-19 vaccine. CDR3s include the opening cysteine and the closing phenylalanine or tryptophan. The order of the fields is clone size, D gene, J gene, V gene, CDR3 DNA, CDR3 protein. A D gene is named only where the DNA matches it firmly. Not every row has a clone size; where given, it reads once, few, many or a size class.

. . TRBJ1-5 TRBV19 TGTGCCAGTAGTATAGAAACACAGGAGGAGGCCCAGCATTTT CASSIETQEEAQHF
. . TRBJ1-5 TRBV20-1 TGCAGTGCTAGTTTTGGCGCACGGAATCAGCCCCAGCATTTT CSASFGARNQPQHF
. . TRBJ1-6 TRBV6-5 TGTGCCAGCAGTACTCCCCAAAGGATAAATTCACCCCTCCACTTT CASSTPQRINSPLHF
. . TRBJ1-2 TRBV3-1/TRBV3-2 TGTGCCAGCAAGCTAATAGGGGGGGATGGCTACACCTTC CASKLIGGDGYTF
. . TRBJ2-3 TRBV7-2 TGTGCCAGCAGCTTAGCATCGACTGGACAGAAAAAGTATTTT CASSLASTGQKKYF
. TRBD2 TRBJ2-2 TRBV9 TGTGCCAGCAGCACAAGCGGGAGGCACACCGGGGAGCTGTTTTTT CASSTSGRHTGELFF
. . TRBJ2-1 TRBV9 TGTGCCAGCGCCTGGGGGACTCTAGGCAATGAGCAGTTCTTC CASAWGTLGNEQFF
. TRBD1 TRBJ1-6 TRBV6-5 TGTGCCAGCAGTTACTCGGGACAGGGGGTTTCACCCCTCCACTTT CASSYSGQGVSPLHF
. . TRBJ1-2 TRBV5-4 TGTGCCAGCAGCTTGGCCACAGGATTCGGCTACACCTTC CASSLATGFGYTF
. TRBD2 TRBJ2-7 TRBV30 TGTGCCTGGAAGACTAGCGGGAATTACTACGAGCAGTACTTC CAWKTSGNYYEQYF
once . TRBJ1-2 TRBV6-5 TGTGCCAGCAGCGAGACACAGGGTCGGGGCTACACCTTC CASSETQGRGYTF
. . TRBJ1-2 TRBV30 TGTGCCTGGAGTGTAGGTCAGACTATGCGCTACACCTTC CAWSVGQTMRYTF
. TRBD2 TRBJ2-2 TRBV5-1 TGCGCCAGCAGCCCGAGACTAGCGGGAGGGGACACCGGGGAGCTGTTTTTT CASSPRLAGGDTGELFF
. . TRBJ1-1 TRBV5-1 TGCGCCAGCAGCCCGCCGGGGGGGGCGACTGAAGCTTTCTTT CASSPPGGATEAFF
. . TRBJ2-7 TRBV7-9 TGTGCCAGCAGCTTAGCTACGAGCTCCGAGCAGTACTTC CASSLATSSEQYF
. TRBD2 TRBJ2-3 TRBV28 TGTGCCAGCAGTTCATTCTCGCGGGAGACAGATACGCAGTATTTT CASSSFSRETDTQYF
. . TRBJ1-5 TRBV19 TGTGCCAGTAGTTATGTGGATAGCAATCAGCCCCAGCATTTT CASSYVDSNQPQHF
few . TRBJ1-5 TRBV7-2 TGTGCCAGCAGCCCCGGCGGGGGGCAGGGTCAGCCCCAGCATTTT CASSPGGGQGQPQHF